This T cell receptor beta chain originates from a study of CD8 T cells in Susac syndrome. A quantity of about 0.5 to 1 ug RNA underwent reverse transcription using random hexamers. immunoSEQ multiplex PCR amplified TCR beta CDR3 across 54 Vbeta, 13 Jbeta. MiXCR, applied by TCRdb to the immunoSEQ multiplex PCR reads, yields one record per CDR3 protein. The sample lists about 85,000 distinct CDR3 sequences; just under 95% were seen once. The receptor was derived from a human donor with Susac syndrome. What was sequenced was CD8+ T cells from PBMCs.

The CDR3 spells CASGQPSGYGNQPQHF. The DNA for the CDR3 is TGTGCCAGTGGACAGCCCTCGGGCTATGGCAATCAGCCCCAGCATTTT. V gene TRBV6-1 combines with J gene TRBJ1-5, with D perhaps TRBD1 (6 bases). CDR3 size: 16 residues. Trimming removed 9 bases from V and 2 bases from J, with 20 bases in between. Germline CDR1 reads MNHNS; CDR2 reads SASEGT.